These 17 T cell receptor beta chains came from one sample sequenced in a study of T cells expressing NK-cell markers. TCRdb reworked the 5' RACE reads into one entry per CDR3 protein, no DNA. The repertoire table contains about 190,000 distinct CDR3 sequences. The sample comprised blood T cells: a sorted CD56 or NKG2C T cell subset, CD4+ or CD8+ T cells, or bulk PBMC T cells (not recorded which). Every receptor here comes from a man aged 18-75 years in good health.

CDR3 residues: CASSLSRHYGYTF. The chain joins TRBV5-6 to TRBJ1-2. The CDR3 contains 13 residues. The germline V gene has CDR1 SGHDT and CDR2 YYEEEE.

This chain links TRBV4-1 with TRBJ2-7. CDR1 and CDR2 (germline): MGHRA, YSYEKL. The CDR3 length is 16 residues. The chain's CDR3 is CASSQDEATSPYEQYF.

This sequence joins TRBV6-1 and TRBJ1-3; TCRdb selects TRBD1, and the lack of DNA leaves this call unchecked. The germline V gene encodes CDR1 MNHNS and CDR2 SASEGT. The CDR3 loop spans 14 amino acids. CDR3 residues: CASSTPDRVNTIYF.

V usage is TRBV7-9 and J usage is TRBJ2-5; TCRdb selects TRBD1, and the lack of DNA leaves this call unchecked. The CDR3 contains 16 residues. The V gene's germline CDR1 is SEHNR and CDR2 FQNEAQ (reference sequence). CDR3 sequence reads: CASSSTGTPSQETQYF.

This chain connects TRBV2 to TRBJ2-3; TCRdb selects TRBD1, and the lack of DNA leaves this call unchecked. CDR1 SNHLY and CDR2 FYNNEI come from the germline V gene. The CDR3 is 15 amino acids. The CDR3 here is CASSVGTGVTDTQYF.

The chain combines TRBV25-1 with TRBJ2-7; TCRdb's D call, TRBD1, is unchecked because there is no DNA. CDR1 MGHDK and CDR2 SYGVNS come from the germline V gene. CDR3 length: 16 amino acids. The CDR3 loop reads CASSDPGRTGTYEQYF.

The rearrangement uses TRBV6-5 and TRBJ1-1; TCRdb's D call of TRBD1 is untestable without DNA. This CDR3 region has 15 residues. Germline-derived CDR1 and CDR2 are MNHEY and SVGAGI. The CDR3 loop reads CASSYLTGVGTEAFF.

This chain uses TRBV20-1 with TRBJ2-1. The CDR3 spans 16 residues. Germline lookup yields CDR1 DFQATT and CDR2 SNEGSKA (reference sequence). The CDR3 protein is CSARDWLDSSYNEQFF.

V gene TRBV9 combines with J gene TRBJ2-2; TCRdb selects TRBD2, and the lack of DNA leaves this call unchecked. This CDR3 region has 16 residues. Germline assignment: CDR1 SGDLS and CDR2 YYNGEE. The CDR3 sequence is CASSPWTSGDTGELFF.

The chain recombines TRBV7-2 with TRBJ2-7; TCRdb reports TRBD2, a call that lacks DNA to check it against. The CDR3 is made up of 21 amino acids. Germline V gives CDR1 SGHTA, CDR2 FQGNSA. CDR3 residues: CASSLGLGSGGPSLSSYEQYF.

J is TRBJ2-3 and V is TRBV28; TCRdb lists TRBD1, though no DNA is available to test this call. Looked up from germline, CDR1 is MDHEN and CDR2 is SYDVKM. There are 18 residues in the CDR3. The CDR3 protein is CASSSPRTALFRADTQYF.

This chain connects TRBV7-7 to TRBJ2-7. The CDR3 spans 13 residues. Germline V CDR1 and CDR2: SSHAT, FNYEAQ (reference sequence). CDR3 region: CASSLGMANEQYF. The whole variable domain, filled in from reference TRBV7-7 and TRBJ2-7, reads GAGVSQSPRYKVTKRGQDVTLRCDPISSHATLYWYQQALGQGPEFLTYFNYEAQPDKSGLPSDRFSAERPEGSISTLTIQRTEQRDSAMYRCASSLGMANEQYFGPGTRLTVT.

CDR3 in amino acids: CSARALGQGKETQYF. The rearrangement uses TRBV20-1 and TRBJ2-5; TCRdb designates TRBD1, a call that cannot be tested without DNA. The CDR3 is 15 residues long. CDR1 and CDR2 from the germline V gene are DFQATT and SNEGSKA (reference sequence).

The V and J genes are TRBV5-4 and TRBJ2-1. This CDR3 spans 14 amino acids. The V gene's germline CDR1 is SGHNT and CDR2 YYREEE (reference sequence). The chain's CDR3 is CASSLSWGDNEQFF.

The rearrangement joins TRBV2 to TRBJ2-7; no DNA is available, so the TRBD1 call from TCRdb remains unchecked. Germline V gene data show CDR1 as SNHLY and CDR2 as FYNNEI. This CDR3 region has 13 residues. The chain's CDR3 is CASSEFAGIEQYF.

The V gene is TRBV10-3, the J gene TRBJ2-5; the TRBD2 assignment by TCRdb is unverifiable without DNA. Germline values: CDR1 ENHRY, CDR2 SYGVKD. This CDR3 is built from 15 residues. The CDR3 spells CAISESIPSGDIQYF.

This sequence joins TRBV7-9 and TRBJ2-3. This CDR3 contains 12 residues. Germline-derived CDR1 and CDR2 are SEHNR and FQNEAQ (reference sequence). The chain's CDR3 is CASSLAWDTQYF.